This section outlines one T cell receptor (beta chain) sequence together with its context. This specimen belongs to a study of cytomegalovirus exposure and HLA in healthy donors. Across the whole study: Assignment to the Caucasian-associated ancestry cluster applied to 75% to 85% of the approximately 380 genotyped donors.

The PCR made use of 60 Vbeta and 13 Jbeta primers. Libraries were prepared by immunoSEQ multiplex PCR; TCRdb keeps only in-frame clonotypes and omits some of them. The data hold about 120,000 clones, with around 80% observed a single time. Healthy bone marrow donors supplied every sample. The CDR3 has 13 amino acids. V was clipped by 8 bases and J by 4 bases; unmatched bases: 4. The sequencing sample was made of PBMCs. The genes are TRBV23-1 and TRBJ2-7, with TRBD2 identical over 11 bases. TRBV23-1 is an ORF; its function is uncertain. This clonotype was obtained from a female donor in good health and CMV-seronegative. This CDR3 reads CASHSGGAYEQYF. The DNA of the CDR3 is TGCGCCAGCCATAGCGGGGGGGCGTACGAGCAGTACTTC.